Listed below are T cell receptor beta chains from one sample, sequenced in a study of blood T cell repertoires in COVID-19. Profiled with immunoSEQ multiplex PCR; TCRdb holds only in-frame clones, not every one. This table has hundreds of thousands of clones, about 90% appearing once. Sequenced: peripheral blood. These receptor sequences come from a woman aged 18-29 years who had recovered from COVID-19. Each CDR3 is given without its conserved first and last residue. A D gene is named only where the DNA matches it firmly.

TRBJ1-2,TRBD1,TRBV7-9,ASSLFPRGLQGYT
TRBJ1-1,.,TRBV3-1/TRBV3-2,ASSDRQIEAF
TRBJ1-5,.,TRBV11-2,ASSWGVNSNQPQH
TRBJ2-1,TRBD2,TRBV9,ASSPRLALYNEQF
TRBJ1-2,.,TRBV12-3/TRBV12-4,ASSLGPKLDT
TRBJ1-2,.,TRBV6-1,ASSEDLGDINGYT
TRBJ2-1,TRBD2,TRBV19,ASRARASGTGYNEQF
TRBJ2-1,TRBD1,TRBV19,ASSPDRINEQF
TRBJ1-1,TRBD1,TRBV5-1,ASSPGTANTEAF
TRBJ2-1,TRBD1,TRBV12-5,ASGLAGQGAYNEQF
TRBJ2-5,TRBD2,TRBV30,AWTPTSAQETQY
TRBJ2-4,.,TRBV11-2,ASSSLAKNIQY
TRBJ2-2,.,TRBV14,ASSHSDSTSLYTGELF
TRBJ1-1,.,TRBV15,ATSAVMNTEAF
TRBJ2-3,.,TRBV6-2/TRBV6-3,ASSSRGVDTQY
TRBJ1-6,.,TRBV11-2,ASSPSFAQEDSPLH
TRBJ1-2,TRBD1,TRBV6-6,ASTVVPGQGYGYT